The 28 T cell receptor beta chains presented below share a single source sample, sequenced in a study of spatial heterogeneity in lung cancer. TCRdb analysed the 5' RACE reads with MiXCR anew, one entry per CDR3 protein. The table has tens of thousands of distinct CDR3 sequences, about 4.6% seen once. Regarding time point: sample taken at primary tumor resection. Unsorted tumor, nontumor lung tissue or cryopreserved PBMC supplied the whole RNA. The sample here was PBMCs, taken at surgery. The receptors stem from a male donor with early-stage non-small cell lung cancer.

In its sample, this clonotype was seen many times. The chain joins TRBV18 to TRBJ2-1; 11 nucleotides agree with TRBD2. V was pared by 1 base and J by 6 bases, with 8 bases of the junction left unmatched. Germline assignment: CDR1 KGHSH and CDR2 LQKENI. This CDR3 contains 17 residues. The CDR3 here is CASSPRRIAGGGNEQFF. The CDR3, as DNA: TGTGCCAGCTCACCACGCCGGATAGCGGGAGGGGGCAATGAGCAGTTCTTC.

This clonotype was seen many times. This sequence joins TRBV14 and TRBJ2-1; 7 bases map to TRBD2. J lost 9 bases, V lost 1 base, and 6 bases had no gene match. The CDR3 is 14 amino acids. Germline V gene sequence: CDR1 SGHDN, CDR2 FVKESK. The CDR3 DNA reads TGTGCCAGCAGCCAAGTTTCCGGCGGGAGTGAGCAGTTCTTC. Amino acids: CASSQVSGGSEQFF.

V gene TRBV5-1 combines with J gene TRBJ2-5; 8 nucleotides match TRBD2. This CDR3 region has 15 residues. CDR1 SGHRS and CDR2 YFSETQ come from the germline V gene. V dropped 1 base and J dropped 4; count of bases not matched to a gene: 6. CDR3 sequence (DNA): TGCGCCAGCAGCTTGCCCGGGGGGGCCAGAGAGACCCAGTACTTC. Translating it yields CASSLPGGARETQYF.

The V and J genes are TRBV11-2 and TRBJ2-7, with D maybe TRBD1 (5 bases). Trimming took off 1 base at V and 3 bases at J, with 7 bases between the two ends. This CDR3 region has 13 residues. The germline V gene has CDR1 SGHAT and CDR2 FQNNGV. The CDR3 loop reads CASSLAGNYEQYF. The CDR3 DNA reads TGTGCCAGCAGCTTAGCAGGGAACTACGAGCAGTACTTC.

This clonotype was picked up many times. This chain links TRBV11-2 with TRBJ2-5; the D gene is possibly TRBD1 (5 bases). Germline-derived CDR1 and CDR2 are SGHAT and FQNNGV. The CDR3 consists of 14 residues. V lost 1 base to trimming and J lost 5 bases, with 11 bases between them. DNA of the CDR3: TGTGCCAGCAGCTTAGCTGGGGCCCGGGAGACCCAGTACTTC. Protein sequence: CASSLAGARETQYF.

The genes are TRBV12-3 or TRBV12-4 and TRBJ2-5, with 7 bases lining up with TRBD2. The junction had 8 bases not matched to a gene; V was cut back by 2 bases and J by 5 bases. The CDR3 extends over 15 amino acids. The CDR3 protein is CASSLSGKGIETQYF. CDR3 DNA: TGTGCCAGCAGTTTAAGCGGGAAAGGGATTGAGACCCAGTACTTC.

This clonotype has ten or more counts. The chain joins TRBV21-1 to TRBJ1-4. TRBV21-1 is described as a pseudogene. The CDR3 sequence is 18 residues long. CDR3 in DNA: TGTGCCAGCAGCATTAGTTTAGGATCGATGCAGGGCCGCGAAAAACTGTTTTTT. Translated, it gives CASSISLGSMQGREKLFF.

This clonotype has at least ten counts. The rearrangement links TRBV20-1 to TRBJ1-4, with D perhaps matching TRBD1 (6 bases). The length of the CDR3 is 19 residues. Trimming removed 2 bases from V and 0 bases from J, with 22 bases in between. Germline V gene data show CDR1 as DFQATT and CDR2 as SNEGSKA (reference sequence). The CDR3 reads CSARIPTTGPFATNEKLFF. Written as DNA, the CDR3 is TGCAGTGCTAGAATTCCCACGACAGGCCCGTTTGCAACTAATGAAAAACTGTTTTTT.

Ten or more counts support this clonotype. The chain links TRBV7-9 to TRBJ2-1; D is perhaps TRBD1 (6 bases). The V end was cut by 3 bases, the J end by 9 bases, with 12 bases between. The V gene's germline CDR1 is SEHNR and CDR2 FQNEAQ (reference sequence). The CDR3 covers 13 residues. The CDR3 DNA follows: TGTGCCAGCAGCTTCCAGGGGCCCGGTGAGCAGTTCTTC. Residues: CASSFQGPGEQFF.

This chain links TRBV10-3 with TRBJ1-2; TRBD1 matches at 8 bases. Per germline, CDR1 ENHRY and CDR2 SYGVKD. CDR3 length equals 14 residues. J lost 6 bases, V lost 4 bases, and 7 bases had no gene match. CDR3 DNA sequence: TGTGCCATCAGTGGACAGGGGCAGGCGGATGGCTACACCTTC. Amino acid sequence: CAISGQGQADGYTF.

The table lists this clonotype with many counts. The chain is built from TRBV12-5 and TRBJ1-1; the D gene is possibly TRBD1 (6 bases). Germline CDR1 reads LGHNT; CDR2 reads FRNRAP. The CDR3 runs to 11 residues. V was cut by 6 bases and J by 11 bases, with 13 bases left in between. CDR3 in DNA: TGTGCTAGTGGCTCCGGGACACAGGCTTTCTTT. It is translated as CASGSGTQAFF.

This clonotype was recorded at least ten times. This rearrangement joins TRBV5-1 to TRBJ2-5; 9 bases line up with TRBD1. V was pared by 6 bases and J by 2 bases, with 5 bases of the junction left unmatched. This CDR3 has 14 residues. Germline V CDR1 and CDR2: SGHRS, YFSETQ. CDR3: CASTDRGRQETQYF. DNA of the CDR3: TGCGCCAGCACCGACAGGGGGAGGCAAGAGACCCAGTACTTC.

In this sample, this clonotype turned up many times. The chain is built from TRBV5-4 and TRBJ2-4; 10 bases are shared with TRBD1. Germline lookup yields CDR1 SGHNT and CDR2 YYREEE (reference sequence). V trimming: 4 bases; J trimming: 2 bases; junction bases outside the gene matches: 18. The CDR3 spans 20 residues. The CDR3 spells CASSTLPGGQGSFTKNIQYF. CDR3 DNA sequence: TGTGCCAGCAGCACCCTCCCGGGGGGACAGGGGAGTTTTACCAAAAACATTCAGTACTTC.

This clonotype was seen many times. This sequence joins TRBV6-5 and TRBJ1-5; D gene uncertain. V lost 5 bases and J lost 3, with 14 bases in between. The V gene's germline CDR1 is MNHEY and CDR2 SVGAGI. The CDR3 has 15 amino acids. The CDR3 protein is CASSRNSLHNQPQHF. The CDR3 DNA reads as TGTGCCAGCAGTAGAAACAGCTTACACAATCAGCCCCAGCATTTT.

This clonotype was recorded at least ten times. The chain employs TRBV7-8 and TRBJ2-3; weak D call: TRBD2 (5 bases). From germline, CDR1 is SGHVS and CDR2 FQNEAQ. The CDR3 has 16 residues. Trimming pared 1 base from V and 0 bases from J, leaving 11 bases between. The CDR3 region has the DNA TGTGCCAGCAGCTTAGGGAGCGGTCACAGCACAGATACGCAGTATTTT. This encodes CASSLGSGHSTDTQYF. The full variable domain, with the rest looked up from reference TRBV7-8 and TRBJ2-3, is GAGVSQSPRYKVAKRGQDVALRCDPISGHVSLFWYQQALGQGPEFLTYFQNEAQLDKSGLPSDRFFAERPEGSVSTLKIQRTQQEDSAVYLCASSLGSGHSTDTQYFGPGTRLTVL.

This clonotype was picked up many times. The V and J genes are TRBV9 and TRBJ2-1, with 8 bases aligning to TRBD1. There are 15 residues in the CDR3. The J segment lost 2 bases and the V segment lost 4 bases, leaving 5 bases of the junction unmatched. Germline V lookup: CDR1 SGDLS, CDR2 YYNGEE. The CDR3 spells CASSPWTGTYNEQFF. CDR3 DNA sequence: TGTGCCAGCAGCCCCTGGACAGGGACCTACAATGAGCAGTTCTTC.

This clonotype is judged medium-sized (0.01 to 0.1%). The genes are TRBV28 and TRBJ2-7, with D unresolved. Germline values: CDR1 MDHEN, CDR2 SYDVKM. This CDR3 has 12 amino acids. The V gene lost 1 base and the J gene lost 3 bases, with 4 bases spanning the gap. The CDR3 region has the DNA TGTGCCAGCAGTTTATCCGGCTACGAGCAGTACTTC. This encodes CASSLSGYEQYF.

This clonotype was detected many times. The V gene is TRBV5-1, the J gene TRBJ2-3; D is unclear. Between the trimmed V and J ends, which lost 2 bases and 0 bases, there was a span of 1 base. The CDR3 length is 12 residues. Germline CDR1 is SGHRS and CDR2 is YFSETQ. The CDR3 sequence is CASSLSTDTQYF. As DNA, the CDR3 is TGCGCCAGCAGCTTAAGCACAGATACGCAGTATTTT.

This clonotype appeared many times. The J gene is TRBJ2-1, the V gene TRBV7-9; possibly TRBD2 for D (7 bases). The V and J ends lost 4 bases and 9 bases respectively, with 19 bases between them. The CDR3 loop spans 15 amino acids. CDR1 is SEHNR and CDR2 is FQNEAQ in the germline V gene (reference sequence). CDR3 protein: CASSSGGGRAVEQFF. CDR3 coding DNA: TGTGCCAGCAGCTCCGGGGGCGGGAGAGCCGTTGAGCAGTTCTTC.

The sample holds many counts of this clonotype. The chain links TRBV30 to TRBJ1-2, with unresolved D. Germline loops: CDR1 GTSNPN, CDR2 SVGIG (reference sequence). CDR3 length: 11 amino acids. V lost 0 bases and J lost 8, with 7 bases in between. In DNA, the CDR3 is TGTGCCTGGAGTGTATATGGCGGCTACACCTTC. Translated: CAWSVYGGYTF.

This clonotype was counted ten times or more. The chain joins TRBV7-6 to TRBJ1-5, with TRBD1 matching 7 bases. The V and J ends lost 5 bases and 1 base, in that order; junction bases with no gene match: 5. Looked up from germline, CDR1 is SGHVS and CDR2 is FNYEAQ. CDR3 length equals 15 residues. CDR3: CASSADRESNQPQHF. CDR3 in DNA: TGTGCCAGCAGCGCTGACAGGGAGAGCAATCAGCCCCAGCATTTT. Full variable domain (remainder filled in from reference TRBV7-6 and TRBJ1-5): GAGVSQSPRYKVTKRGQDVALRCDPISGHVSLYWYRQALGQGPEFLTYFNYEAQQDKSGLPNDRFSAERPEGSISTLTIQRTEQRDSAMYRCASSADRESNQPQHFGDGTRLSIL.

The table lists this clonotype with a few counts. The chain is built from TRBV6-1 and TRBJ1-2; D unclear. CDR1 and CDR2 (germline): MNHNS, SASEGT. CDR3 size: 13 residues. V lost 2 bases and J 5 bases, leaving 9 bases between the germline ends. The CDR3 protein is CASSETTAYGYTF. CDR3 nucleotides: TGTGCCAGCAGTGAAACAACGGCGTATGGCTACACCTTC.

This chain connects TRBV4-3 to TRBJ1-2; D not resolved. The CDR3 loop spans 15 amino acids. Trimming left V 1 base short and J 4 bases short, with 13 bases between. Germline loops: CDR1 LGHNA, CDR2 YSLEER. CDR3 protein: CASSQAYLGSYGYTF. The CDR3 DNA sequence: TGCGCCAGCAGCCAAGCCTATTTAGGGTCCTATGGCTACACCTTC.

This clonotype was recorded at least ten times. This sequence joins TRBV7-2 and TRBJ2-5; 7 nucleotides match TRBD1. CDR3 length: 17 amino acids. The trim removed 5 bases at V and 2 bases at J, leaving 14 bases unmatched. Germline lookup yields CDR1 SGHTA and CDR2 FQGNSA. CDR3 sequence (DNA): TGTGCCAGCAGCCAGAGGGGGCAGCGTCGAAATCAAGAGACCCAGTACTTC. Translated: CASSQRGQRRNQETQYF.

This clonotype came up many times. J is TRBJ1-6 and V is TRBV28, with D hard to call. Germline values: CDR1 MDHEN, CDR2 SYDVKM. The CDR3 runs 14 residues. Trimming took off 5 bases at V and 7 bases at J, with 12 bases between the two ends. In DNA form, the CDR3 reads TGTGCCAGCAGTCCCTTCCCCCCCAATTCACCCCTCCACTTT. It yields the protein CASSPFPPNSPLHF.

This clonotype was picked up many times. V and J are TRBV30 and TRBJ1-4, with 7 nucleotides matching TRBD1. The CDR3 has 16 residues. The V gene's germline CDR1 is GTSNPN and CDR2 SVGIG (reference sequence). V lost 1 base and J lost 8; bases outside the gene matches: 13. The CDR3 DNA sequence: TGTGCCTGGAGTGAGGACAGGCCGTCGGGGCTGGAAAAACTGTTTTTT. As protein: CAWSEDRPSGLEKLFF.

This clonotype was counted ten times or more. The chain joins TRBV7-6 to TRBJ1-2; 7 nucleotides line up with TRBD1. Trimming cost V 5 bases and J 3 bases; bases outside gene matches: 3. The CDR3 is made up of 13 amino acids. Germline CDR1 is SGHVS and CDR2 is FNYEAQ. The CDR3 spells CASSPQGDYGYTF. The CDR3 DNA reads TGTGCCAGCAGCCCTCAGGGGGACTATGGCTACACCTTC.

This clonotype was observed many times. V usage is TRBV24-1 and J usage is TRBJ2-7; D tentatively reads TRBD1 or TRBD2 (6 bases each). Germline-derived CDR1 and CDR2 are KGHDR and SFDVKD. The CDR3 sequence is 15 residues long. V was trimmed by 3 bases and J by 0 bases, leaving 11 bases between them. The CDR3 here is CATSDAGHSSYEQYF. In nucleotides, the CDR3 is TGTGCCACCAGTGATGCGGGACACAGCTCCTACGAGCAGTACTTC.